These T cell receptor beta chains were read from a single sample in a study of memory CD4+ T cells and cytomegalovirus serostatus. Assay: immunoSEQ multiplex PCR; the TCRdb copy retains only in-frame clones and omits some. Of 40,000 to 50,000 clones in the sample, over 65% were seen once. The material sequenced was memory CD4+ T cells from blood. All receptors come from an adult in good health and CMV-seronegative. CDR3s include the opening cysteine and the closing phenylalanine or tryptophan. D genes are given only for firm matches.

v_call d_call cdr3_aa
TRBV20-1 TRBD1 CSAQGGGYTF
TRBV28 NA CASSSNWYEQYF
TRBV5-6 TRBD1 CASRQGRSSYNSPLHF
TRBV11-2 NA CASSHPGRPTLNYGYTF
TRBV9 NA CASSLGVTNEKLFF
TRBV4-1 NA CASSQDTTRIYGYTF
TRBV4-1 NA CASSQDGGLNSPLHF
TRBV2 TRBD1 CASSRTGFSGNTIYF
TRBV2 NA CASSEGSNQPQHF
TRBV9 NA CASSVTGYNEQFF
TRBV7-3 TRBD2 CASSLTPSGDKYF
TRBV7-9 NA CASSFSQLGEQYF
TRBV7-3 TRBD2 CASSSSGNTGELFF
TRBV7-9 NA CASSGGALNEKLFF
TRBV2 TRBD1 CASSGLQGGRSPLHF
TRBV4-2 NA CASSQGSGRAQETQYF
TRBV6-6 NA CASSYWDMGNQPQHF
TRBV18 NA CASSLGSGNTIYF
TRBV28 NA CASRDYRANTEAFF
TRBV10-2 NA CASSESPGIDEQYF
TRBV28 NA CASTQDGYTGELFF
TRBV7-3 TRBD1 CASSSRTGRLANQPQHF
TRBV19 TRBD1 CASSNGQGPPDEQYF
TRBV7-3 NA CASSKGTPREQFF
TRBV2 TRBD2 CASSERRGEGETQYF